This T cell receptor (beta chain) was found in a study of blood T cell repertoires in COVID-19. The V gene end was trimmed by 7 bases and the J gene end by 4 bases; junction bases not matched to a gene: 5. The CDR3 has 15 amino acids. The germline V gene encodes CDR1 MNHEY and CDR2 SVGAGI. The table came from immunoSEQ multiplex PCR; TCRdb's copy has only in-frame clones and leaves some out. This table has 65,000 to 85,000 clones, roughly 78% appearing once. This chain connects TRBV6-5 to TRBJ2-2; 11 nucleotides line up with TRBD2. The sample taken for sequencing was peripheral blood. The sequence was obtained from a woman over 75 with active or convalescent COVID-19. In nucleotides, the CDR3 is TGTGCCAGCATTCCGGGACTAGCGGTCACCGGGGAGCTGTTTTTT. Encoded protein: CASIPGLAVTGELFF.